The clone carrying this T cell receptor (beta chain) has a single count. Donors were grouped by their self-reported clinical history. Within 2 weeks before study entry, exposed participants met a COVID-19 case. These data belong to a study of blood T cell repertoires in COVID-19. The wider study: Samples came from the United States, Italy and Spain, spanning acute and convalescent COVID-19.

Generated by immunoSEQ multiplex PCR, the TCRdb table keeps only in-frame clones and is missing some. The sample lists some 150,000 clones, roughly 84% seen once, with 5.8% in the top ten. Trimming stripped 5 bases from V and 5 bases from J, with 13 bases between. The V gene's germline CDR1 is KGHSH and CDR2 LQKENI. This CDR3 is built from 14 residues. This sequence joins TRBV18 and TRBJ2-1; D is uncertain. Sample: PBMCs or T cells enriched from blood (not recorded which). The TCR comes from a woman between 50 and 59 years old who had been exposed to COVID-19. The CDR3 spells CASSSRRSDNEQFF. The CDR3 bases are TGTGCCAGCTCATCTAGAAGGAGCGACAATGAGCAGTTCTTC. Variable domain in full (rest from reference TRBV18 and TRBJ2-1): NAGVMQNPRHLVRRRGQEARLRCSPMKGHSHVYWYRQLPEEGLKFMVYLQKENIIDESGMPKERFSAEFPKEGPSILRIQQVVRGDSAAYFCASSSRRSDNEQFFGPGTRLTVL.